The 18 T cell receptor beta chains below all came from one sample that was sequenced in a study of tumor-infiltrating lymphocytes in primary liver carcinoma. In addition to blood RNA drawn from unsorted whole blood, germline DNA was extracted. From 400 to 500 ng total RNA, TCR beta cDNA was generated with a primer in the constant region. ARM-PCR, slightly modified, supplied the TCR beta libraries through three nested multiplex PCR rounds. The two initial PCR rounds, approximately 10 cycles each, used TRBV1-TRBV30 forward and C-beta reverse primers. One entry per CDR3 protein results from TCRdb running MiXCR on the multiplex PCR reads. This table has around 330,000 distinct CDR3 sequences, 50% to 75% appearing once. Specimen: peripheral blood. The receptors shown here come from a young woman with primary liver carcinoma and hepatitis B virus infection.

The V call is TRBV14, the J call TRBJ2-5; the D is unclear. V was cut by 1 base and J by 3 bases, with 18 bases left in between. CDR3 length equals 17 residues. Germline CDR1 and CDR2: SGHDN and FVKESK. DNA for the CDR3: TGTGCCAGCAGCCAAGGGGTAGGGCTAGTGGTTAAAGAGACCCAGTACTTC. Translated, it gives CASSQGVGLVVKETQYF.

The J gene is TRBJ2-3, the V gene TRBV6-9, with unresolved D. V gave up 6 bases and J gave up 3 bases, with 19 bases separating them. This CDR3 has 16 residues. CDR1 and CDR2 (germline): MNHGY, SVAAGI. The CDR3 here is CASSLTDFGQTDTQYF. DNA for the CDR3: TGTGCCAGCAGCCTAACAGATTTTGGTCAAACAGATACGCAGTATTTT.

This clonotype occurred many times. The CDR3 DNA is TGTGCCAGCAGTTCTGGAGTCGCTAGCCGAAACATTCAGTACTTC. Amino acid sequence: CASSSGVASRNIQYF. This chain joins TRBV12-3 or TRBV12-4 and TRBJ2-4; perhaps TRBD2 as D (5 bases). This CDR3 spans 15 amino acids. V lost 4 bases, J lost 6 bases, and 16 bases lay in between.

This clonotype has ten or more counts. The V call is TRBV12-3 or TRBV12-4, the J call TRBJ1-1; 8 bases match TRBD1. The CDR3 runs to 13 residues. Trimming took 7 bases from V and 5 from J; bases not matched to a gene: 6. The CDR3 region has the DNA TGTGCCAGCACGGGGACAGGCTCGACTGAAGCTTTCTTT. Residues: CASTGTGSTEAFF.

V and J are TRBV30 and TRBJ1-4; 8 bases agree with TRBD1. This CDR3 has 14 residues. After removal of 0 bases from V and 10 bases from J, the junction contained 7 bases not matched to a gene. Germline-derived CDR1 and CDR2 are GTSNPN and SVGIG (reference sequence). For the CDR3, the DNA is TGTGCCTGGAGTGTAGGGCAGGGGGCTCGAAAACTGTTTTTT. Its protein product is CAWSVGQGARKLFF.

With respect to this clonotype: An end of the junction does not agree with germline; a read error may underlie this. The CDR3 here is CSLKEYVAGSYNVQFF. As DNA, the CDR3 is TGCAGCTTGAAGGAGTACGTAGCGGGCTCCTACAATGTGCAGTTCTTC. The chain employs TRBV29-1 and TRBJ2-1, with TRBD2 matching over 7 bases. Germline CDR1 reads SQVTM; CDR2 reads ANQGSEA. This CDR3 comprises 16 residues.

The V and J genes are TRBV7-9 and TRBJ2-5, with 8 nucleotides matching TRBD1. CDR1 SEHNR and CDR2 FQNEAQ come from the germline V gene (reference sequence). With V trimmed by 5 bases and J by 8 bases, 7 bases remained unmatched. The CDR3 loop spans 13 amino acids. The CDR3 nucleotides read TGTGCCAGCAGCCACGGACAGGGCGATACCCAGTACTTC. Its translation is CASSHGQGDTQYF.

This clonotype was picked up one time. A read error is possible here, since a much larger clone lies one base away. The chain is built from TRBV29-1 and TRBJ2-3; unclear D gene. The CDR3 is 12 residues long. Per the germline V gene, CDR1 is SQVTM and CDR2 is ANQGSEA. CDR3 sequence reads: CSVGSGRSTHYF. The CDR3 coding sequence is TGCAGCGTTGGGTCGGGCAGGTCAACGCACTATTTT.

For this clonotype: Possible read error: a much larger clone is one base away. The rearrangement joins TRBV6-2 or TRBV6-3 to TRBJ2-7, with 10 bases aligning to TRBD2. The length of the CDR3 is 13 residues. Germline CDR1 reads MNHEY; CDR2 reads SVGEGT. CDR3 loop: CTTLAGGPYEQYF. In DNA, the CDR3 is TGTACCACCTTAGCGGGAGGACCCTACGAGCAGTACTTC.

This clonotype was counted ten times or more. The chain links TRBV4-3 to TRBJ2-7, with D possibly matching TRBD1 (6 bases). V was clipped by 3 bases and J by 5 bases, with 14 bases between them. Looked up from germline, CDR1 is LGHNA and CDR2 is YSLEER. There are 14 residues in the CDR3. The DNA of the CDR3 is TGCGCCAGCAGCCATCTCAGGGGTGAGGACGAGCAGTACTTC. It encodes CASSHLRGEDEQYF.

The rearrangement uses TRBV5-4 and TRBJ2-4; 9 bases line up with TRBD2. CDR1 SGHNT and CDR2 YYREEE come from the germline V gene (reference sequence). This CDR3 spans 14 amino acids. V shed 7 bases and J 7 bases; nucleotides not matched to a gene: 9. CDR3 loop: CASGPPGTSNIQYF. The CDR3 bases are TGTGCCAGCGGACCGCCCGGGACTAGCAACATTCAGTACTTC.

Turning to this clonotype: This may arise from a read error, as a much more abundant clone is one base away. This CDR3 reads CSVAVADYGYAF. CDR3 coding DNA: TGCAGCGTTGCTGTGGCGGATTATGGCTACGCCTTC. The chain employs TRBV29-1 and TRBJ1-2; D is undetermined. CDR3 length: 12 amino acids. Germline V lookup: CDR1 SQVTM, CDR2 ANQGSEA.

V is TRBV13 and J is TRBJ2-7, with 7 nucleotides matching TRBD2. CDR1 PRHDT and CDR2 FYEKMQ come from the germline V gene (reference sequence). This CDR3 comprises 15 residues. The J segment lost 2 bases and the V segment lost 9 bases, leaving 13 bases of the junction unmatched. CDR3 in DNA: TGTGCCAGTAGCCCTGGCGGGGGACGGGCCTACGAGCAGTACTTC. It translates to CASSPGGGRAYEQYF. The full variable domain, in which reference TRBV13 and TRBJ2-7 provide the parts outside the CDR3, is AAGVIQSPRHLIKEKRETATLKCYPIPRHDTVYWYQQGPGQDPQFLISFYEKMQSDKGSIPDRFSAQQFSDYHSELNMSSLELGDSALYFCASSPGGGRAYEQYFGPGTRLTVT.

This clonotype was found once. At one of its ends the junction is not consistent with the germline gene, which may arise from a read error. CDR3 region: CASSLVRTTNKQFF. In DNA, the CDR3 is TGTGCCAGCAGCTTAGTAAGGACGACCAATAAGCAGTTCTTC. The chain has TRBV11-2 and TRBJ2-1; D gene ambiguous. This CDR3 spans 14 amino acids. Per the germline V gene, CDR1 is SGHAT and CDR2 is FQNNGV.

This sequence joins TRBV28 and TRBJ2-7; 9 nucleotides line up with TRBD1. Unmatched junction bases numbered 6, after V lost 2 bases and J lost 7 bases. Germline assignment: CDR1 MDHEN and CDR2 SYDVKM. The CDR3 is 14 residues long. Written as DNA, the CDR3 is TGTGCCAGCAGTTTAGGGGACAGGGACTGGGAGCAGTACTTC. As protein: CASSLGDRDWEQYF.

This clonotype has at least ten counts. The V gene is TRBV29-1, the J gene TRBJ2-3, with D hard to call. CDR3 length: 13 residues. Germline V gene sequence: CDR1 SQVTM, CDR2 ANQGSEA. V was clipped by 1 base and J by 2 bases, with 7 bases between them. As DNA, the CDR3 is TGCAGCGTTGAAGGGGCCTTCACAGATACGCAGTATTTT. This translates into CSVEGAFTDTQYF.

The chain recombines TRBV28 with TRBJ2-7; the D gene is possibly TRBD1 (6 bases). Germline V lookup: CDR1 MDHEN, CDR2 SYDVKM. The CDR3 contains 16 residues. Trimming removed 1 base from V and 3 bases from J, with 16 bases in between. CDR3 sequence (DNA): TGTGCCAGCAGTTTATTTCCCCAGGGGTTGATCTACGAGCAGTACTTC. Translated, it gives CASSLFPQGLIYEQYF.

The V call is TRBV14, the J call TRBJ2-7; 11 bases are a match to TRBD1. Germline V gene data show CDR1 as SGHDN and CDR2 as FVKESK. Trimming cost V 11 bases and J 4 bases; bases outside gene matches: 7. CDR3 length: 13 residues. The DNA for the CDR3 is TGTGCCGGCGGGACAGGGGGTTCGTACGAGCAGTACTTC. Translating gives CAGGTGGSYEQYF.